Given below is one T cell receptor (beta chain) in context. Its specificity is unknown. These data belong to a study of cytomegalovirus exposure and HLA in healthy donors. With 4 bases clipped from V and 6 bases from J, the junction kept 7 bases outside the gene matches. Looked up from germline, CDR1 is SGHDT and CDR2 is YYEEEE. The length of the CDR3 is 16 residues. Study-wide results and limits: The study carried out a later analysis of TCR beta sequences. It associated around 17,000 of them with specific HLA alleles at a false discovery rate of 0.05.

The PCR had 60 Vbeta and 13 Jbeta primers. Clones were read by immunoSEQ multiplex PCR, and TCRdb kept only the in-frame ones, dropping some. Found here are about 150,000 clones, 76% of them singletons; the top ten hold about 1.7%. What was sequenced was PBMCs. The V and J genes are TRBV5-6 and TRBJ1-6; 10 bases are shared with TRBD1. This receptor was identified in a man in his forties in good health and CMV-seronegative. CDR3 sequence reads: CASSLTGGRGNSPLHF. For the CDR3, the DNA is TGTGCCAGCAGCCTGACAGGGGGCCGGGGTAATTCACCCCTCCACTTT.